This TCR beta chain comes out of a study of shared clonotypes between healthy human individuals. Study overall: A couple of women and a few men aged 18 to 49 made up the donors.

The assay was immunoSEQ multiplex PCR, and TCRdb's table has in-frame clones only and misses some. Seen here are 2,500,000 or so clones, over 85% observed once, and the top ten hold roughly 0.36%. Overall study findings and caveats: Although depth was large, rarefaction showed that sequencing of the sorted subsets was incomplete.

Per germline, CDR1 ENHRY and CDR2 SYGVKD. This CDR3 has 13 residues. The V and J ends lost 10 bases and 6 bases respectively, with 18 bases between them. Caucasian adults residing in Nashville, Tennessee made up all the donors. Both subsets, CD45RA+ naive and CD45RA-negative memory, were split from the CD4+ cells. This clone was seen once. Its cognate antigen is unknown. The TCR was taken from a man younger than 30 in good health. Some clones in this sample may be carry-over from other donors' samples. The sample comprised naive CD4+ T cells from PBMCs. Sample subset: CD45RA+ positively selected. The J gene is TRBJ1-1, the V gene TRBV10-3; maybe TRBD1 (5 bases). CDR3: CATSRQQGAEAFF. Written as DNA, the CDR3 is TGTGCCACCTCTAGACAGCAGGGCGCTGAAGCTTTCTTT.